The rows below give T cell receptor beta chains drawn from one sample of a study of CD8 T cells in Susac syndrome. MiXCR, run by TCRdb on the immunoSEQ multiplex PCR reads, gives a single entry per CDR3 protein. The sample contains about 200,000 distinct CDR3 sequences, roughly 94% of which appear only once. Sequences were obtained from CD4+ T cells from PBMCs. The receptors shown here come from a human donor with multiple sclerosis. CDR3s include the opening cysteine and the closing phenylalanine or tryptophan. A D gene is named only where the DNA matches it firmly. Clone size is not always given. Where it is, it says once, few, many or a class for expanded clones.

D | size | J | V | CDR3 | DNA
. | . | TRBJ2-5 | TRBV4-1 | CASSQEPRQETQYF | TGCGCCAGCAGCCAAGAACCACGCCAAGAGACCCAGTACTTC
. | . | TRBJ2-5 | TRBV13 | CASSPAEYQETQYF | TGTGCCAGCAGCCCAGCGGAGTACCAAGAGACCCAGTACTTC
TRBD2 | . | TRBJ2-3 | TRBV29-1 | CSVAPSGGTDTQYF | TGCAGCGTTGCTCCTAGCGGGGGGACAGATACGCAGTATTTT
TRBD1 | . | TRBJ2-5 | TRBV6-6 | CASSPGQVVETQYF | TGTGCCAGCAGTCCAGGACAGGTCGTAGAGACCCAGTACTTC
. | . | TRBJ2-5 | TRBV27 | CASSLRRGTETQYF | TGTGCCAGCAGCTTAAGGAGAGGTACAGAGACCCAGTACTTC
TRBD1 | . | TRBJ2-3 | TRBV6-1 | CASSFEQGLSDTQYF | TGTGCCAGCAGTTTCGAACAGGGGTTGTCAGATACGCAGTATTTT
. | few | TRBJ1-2 | TRBV7-2 | CASSPGSRAYGYTF | TGTGCCAGCAGCCCAGGGTCCCGAGCCTATGGCTACACCTTC
. | . | TRBJ2-3 | TRBV7-2 | CASSPRLLAADTQYF | TGTGCCAGCAGCCCTCGACTCTTGGCGGCAGATACGCAGTATTTT
. | . | TRBJ1-5 | TRBV20-1 | CSASTSRGFNQPQHF | TGCAGCGCCAGCACATCAAGGGGGTTCAATCAGCCCCAGCATTTT
TRBD2 | . | TRBJ2-1 | TRBV7-3 | CASSLRGGGGTEQFF | TGTGCCAGCAGCTTAAGAGGCGGCGGGGGGACTGAGCAGTTCTTC
. | . | TRBJ2-7 | TRBV6-9 | CASCDRYEQYF | TGTGCCAGCTGCGACCGCTACGAGCAGTACTTC
. | . | TRBJ2-3 | TRBV27 | CANSSDTQYF | TGTGCCAACTCCTCCGATACGCAGTATTTT
. | . | TRBJ2-7 | TRBV24-1 | CATSDTRTNEQYF | TGTGCCACCAGTGATACCCGGACCAACGAGCAGTACTTC
TRBD1 | . | TRBJ1-2 | TRBV25-1 | CASSEYEGAYTF | TGTGCCAGCAGTGAATATGAGGGGGCCTACACCTTC
TRBD2 | . | TRBJ2-3 | TRBV20-1 | CSARRSGGASGTQYF | TGCAGTGCTAGAAGAAGCGGGGGGGCCTCCGGTACGCAGTATTTT
. | . | TRBJ1-1 | TRBV21-1 | CAVPQVPEAFF | TGTGCCGTTCCACAGGTACCTGAAGCTTTCTTT
. | . | TRBJ2-3 | TRBV12-3/TRBV12-4 | CASSLSIAADTQYF | TGTGCCAGCAGTTTATCAATAGCAGCAGATACGCAGTATTTT
. | . | TRBJ2-5 | TRBV9 | CASSSFQGQETQYF | TGTGCCAGCAGCTCCTTCCAGGGGCAAGAGACCCAGTACTTC
. | few | TRBJ2-3 | TRBV7-3 | CASSLTSSTDTQYF | TGTGCCAGCAGCTTAACCTCTAGCACAGATACGCAGTATTTT
TRBD1 | once | TRBJ1-1 | TRBV11-1 | CASSQQGAGTEAFF | TGTGCCAGCAGCCAGCAGGGGGCCGGCACTGAAGCTTTCTTT
. | . | TRBJ2-7 | TRBV20-1 | CSARDRERGYEQYF | TGCAGTGCTAGAGATCGGGAAAGGGGCTACGAGCAGTACTTC
. | . | TRBJ2-5 | TRBV10-3 | CAISGTAYQETQYF | TGTGCCATCAGTGGCACCGCGTACCAAGAGACCCAGTACTTC
. | . | TRBJ1-6 | TRBV7-3 | CASSPFSLAAMSPLHF | TGTGCCAGCAGCCCCTTCTCCCTTGCCGCGATGTCACCCCTCCACTTT
TRBD1 | . | TRBJ1-1 | TRBV20-1 | CSARGGQGAQGAFF | TGCAGTGCTAGGGGGGGACAGGGGGCGCAGGGAGCTTTCTTT
TRBD2 | . | TRBJ2-5 | TRBV25-1 | CASSEPSGGARETQYF | TGTGCCAGCAGTGAGCCAAGCGGGGGGGCCCGGGAGACCCAGTACTTC
. | . | TRBJ1-3 | TRBV30 | CAWTPGLENTIYF | TGTGCCTGGACCCCCGGGTTGGAAAACACCATATATTTT
TRBD1 | . | TRBJ1-1 | TRBV15 | CATSRLTGMNTEAFF | TGTGCCACCAGCAGATTGACAGGGATGAACACTGAAGCTTTCTTT
. | once | TRBJ2-2 | TRBV4-1 | CASSQATGGNTGELFF | TGCGCCAGCAGCCAAGCCACAGGAGGGAACACCGGGGAGCTGTTTTTT
TRBD1 | . | TRBJ1-6 | TRBV13 | CASSPGQGLGPLHF | TGTGCCAGCAGCCCGGGACAGGGATTAGGACCCCTCCACTTT
. | . | TRBJ2-4 | TRBV3-1 | CASSQEEGIGNIQYF | TGTGCCAGCAGCCAAGAAGAGGGGATTGGAAACATTCAGTACTTC
. | . | TRBJ2-5 | TRBV20-1 | CSASPGRAGGKTQYF | TGCAGTGCTAGCCCCGGGAGGGCAGGGGGCAAGACCCAGTACTTC
TRBD2 | . | TRBJ2-1 | TRBV20-1 | CSAPPSSGVYNEQFF | TGCAGTGCTCCCCCGAGTAGCGGGGTGTACAATGAGCAGTTCTTC
TRBD1 | . | TRBJ1-2 | TRBV7-2 | CASSGGDRARGGYTF | TGTGCCAGCAGCGGAGGGGACAGGGCGAGGGGCGGCTACACCTTC
. | . | TRBJ2-1 | TRBV7-3 | CASSEMRWGGEQFF | TGTGCCAGCAGCGAGATGCGGTGGGGCGGTGAGCAGTTCTTC
. | once | TRBJ1-2 | TRBV30 | CALTTTVYGYTF | TGTGCCTTGACCACGACAGTGTATGGCTACACCTTC
. | . | TRBJ1-4 | TRBV29-1 | CSVGDTSSEKLFF | TGCAGCGTGGGTGACACATCCAGTGAAAAACTGTTTTTT
. | . | TRBJ1-2 | TRBV20-1 | CSAGVGPGGGYTF | TGCAGTGCTGGGGTGGGCCCCGGAGGTGGCTACACCTTC
TRBD1 | . | TRBJ1-1 | TRBV29-1 | CSAPGQGNTEAFF | TGCAGCGCCCCGGGACAGGGAAACACTGAAGCTTTCTTT
. | . | TRBJ2-7 | TRBV20-1 | CSATDRTYEQYF | TGCAGTGCAACCGACAGGACCTACGAGCAGTACTTC
. | . | TRBJ2-4 | TRBV7-3 | CASSLGLGAIQYF | TGTGCCAGCAGCCTCGGACTCGGGGCCATTCAGTACTTC
TRBD2 | . | TRBJ2-4 | TRBV20-1 | CSARPGRGTKNIQYF | TGCAGTGCTCGCCCCGGGAGGGGAACAAAAAACATTCAGTACTTC
. | . | TRBJ2-1 | TRBV27 | CASMPLGDGISYNEQFF | TGTGCCAGCATGCCCCTAGGGGACGGGATTTCCTACAATGAGCAGTTCTTC